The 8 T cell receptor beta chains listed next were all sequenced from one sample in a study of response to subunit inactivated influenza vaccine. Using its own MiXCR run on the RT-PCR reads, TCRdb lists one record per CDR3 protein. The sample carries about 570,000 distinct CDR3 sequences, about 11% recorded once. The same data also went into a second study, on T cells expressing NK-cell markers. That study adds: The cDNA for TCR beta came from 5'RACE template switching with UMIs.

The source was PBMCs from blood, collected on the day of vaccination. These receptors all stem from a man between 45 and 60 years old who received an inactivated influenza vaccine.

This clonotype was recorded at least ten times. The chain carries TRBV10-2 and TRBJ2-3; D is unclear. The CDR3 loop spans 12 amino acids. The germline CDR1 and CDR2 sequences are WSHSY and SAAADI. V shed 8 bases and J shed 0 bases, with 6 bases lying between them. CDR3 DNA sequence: TGCGCCAGCGGGATTAGCACAGATACGCAGTATTTT. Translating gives CASGISTDTQYF.

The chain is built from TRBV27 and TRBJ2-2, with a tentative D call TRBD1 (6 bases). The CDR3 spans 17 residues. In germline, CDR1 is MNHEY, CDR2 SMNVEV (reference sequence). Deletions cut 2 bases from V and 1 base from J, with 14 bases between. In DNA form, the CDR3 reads TGTGCCAGCAGTTTAGAGCGGCCACAGGGGAACACCGGGGAGCTGTTTTTT. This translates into CASSLERPQGNTGELFF.

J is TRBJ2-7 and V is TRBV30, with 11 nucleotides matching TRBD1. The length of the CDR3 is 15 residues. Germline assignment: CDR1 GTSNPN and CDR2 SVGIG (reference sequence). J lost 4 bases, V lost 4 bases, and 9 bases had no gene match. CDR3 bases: TGTGCCTGGAACAAGTGGACAGGGGGCATATACGAGCAGTACTTC. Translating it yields CAWNKWTGGIYEQYF.

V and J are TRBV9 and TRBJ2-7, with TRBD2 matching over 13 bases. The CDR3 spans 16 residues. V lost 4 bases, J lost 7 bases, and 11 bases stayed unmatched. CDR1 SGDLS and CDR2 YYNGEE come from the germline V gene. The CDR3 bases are TGTGCCAGCAGCATCGGGACTAGCGGGAATTCGGGTGAGCAGTACTTC. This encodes CASSIGTSGNSGEQYF.

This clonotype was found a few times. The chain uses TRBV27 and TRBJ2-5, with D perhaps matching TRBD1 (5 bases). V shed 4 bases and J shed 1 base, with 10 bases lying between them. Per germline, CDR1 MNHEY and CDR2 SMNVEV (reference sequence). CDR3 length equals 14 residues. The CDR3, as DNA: TGTGCCAGCAGTTCCTCAGGGTTCCAAGAGACCCAGTACTTC. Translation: CASSSSGFQETQYF.

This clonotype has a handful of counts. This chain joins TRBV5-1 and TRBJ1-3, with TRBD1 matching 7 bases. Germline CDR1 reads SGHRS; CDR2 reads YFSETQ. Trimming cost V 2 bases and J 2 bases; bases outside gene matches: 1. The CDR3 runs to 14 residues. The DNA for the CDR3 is TGCGCCAGCAGCTTCGGACAGGCTGGAAACACCATATATTTT. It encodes CASSFGQAGNTIYF.

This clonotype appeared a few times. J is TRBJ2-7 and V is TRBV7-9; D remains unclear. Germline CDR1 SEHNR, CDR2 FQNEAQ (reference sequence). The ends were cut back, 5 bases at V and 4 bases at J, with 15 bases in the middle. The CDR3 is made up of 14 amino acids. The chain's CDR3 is CASSHALTGYEQYF. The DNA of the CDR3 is TGTGCCAGCAGCCACGCCCTGACCGGGTACGAGCAGTACTTC.

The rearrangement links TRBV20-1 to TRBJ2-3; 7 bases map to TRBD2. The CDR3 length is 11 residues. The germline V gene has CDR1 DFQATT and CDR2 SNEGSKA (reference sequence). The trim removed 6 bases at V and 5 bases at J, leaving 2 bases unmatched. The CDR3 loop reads CSAGGIDTQYF. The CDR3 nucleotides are TGCAGTGCCGGGGGGATAGATACGCAGTATTTT.